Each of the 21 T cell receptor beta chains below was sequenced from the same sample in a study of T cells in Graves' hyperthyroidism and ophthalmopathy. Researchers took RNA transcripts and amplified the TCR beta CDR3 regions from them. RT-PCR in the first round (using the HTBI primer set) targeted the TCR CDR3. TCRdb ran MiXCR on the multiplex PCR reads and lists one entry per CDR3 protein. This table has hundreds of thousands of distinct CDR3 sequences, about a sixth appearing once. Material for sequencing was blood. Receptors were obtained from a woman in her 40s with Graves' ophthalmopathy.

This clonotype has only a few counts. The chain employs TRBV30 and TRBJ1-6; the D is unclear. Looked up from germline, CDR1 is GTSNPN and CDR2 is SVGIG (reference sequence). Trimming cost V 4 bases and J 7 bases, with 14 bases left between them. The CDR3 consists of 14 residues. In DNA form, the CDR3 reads TGTGCCTGGAACCCCCCCCTGGGCAATTCACCCCTCCACTTT. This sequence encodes CAWNPPLGNSPLHF.

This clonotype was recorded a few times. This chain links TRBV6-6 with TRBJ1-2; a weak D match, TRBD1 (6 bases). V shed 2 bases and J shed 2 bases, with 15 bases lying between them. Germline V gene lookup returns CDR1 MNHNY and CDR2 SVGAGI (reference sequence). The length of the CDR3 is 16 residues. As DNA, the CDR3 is TGTGCCAGCAGTTACCCTAATGACAGGAGGAACTATGGCTACACCTTC. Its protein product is CASSYPNDRRNYGYTF.

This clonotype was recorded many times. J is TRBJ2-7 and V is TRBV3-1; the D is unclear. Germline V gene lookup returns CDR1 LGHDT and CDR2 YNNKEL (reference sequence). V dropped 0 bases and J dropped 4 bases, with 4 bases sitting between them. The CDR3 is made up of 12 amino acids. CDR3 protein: CASSQEGYEQYF. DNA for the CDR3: TGTGCCAGCAGCCAAGAAGGGTACGAGCAGTACTTC.

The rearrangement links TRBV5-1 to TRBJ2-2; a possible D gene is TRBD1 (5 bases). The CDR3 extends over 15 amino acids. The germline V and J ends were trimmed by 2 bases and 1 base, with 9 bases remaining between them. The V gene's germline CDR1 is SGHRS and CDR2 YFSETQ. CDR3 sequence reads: CASSLGHQNTGELFF. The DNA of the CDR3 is TGCGCCAGCAGCTTAGGACACCAGAACACCGGGGAGCTGTTTTTT.

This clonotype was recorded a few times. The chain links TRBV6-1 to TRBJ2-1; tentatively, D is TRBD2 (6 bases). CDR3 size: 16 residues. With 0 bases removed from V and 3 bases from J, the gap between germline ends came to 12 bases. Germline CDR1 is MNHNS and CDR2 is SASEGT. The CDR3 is CASSEAFGRGYNEQFF. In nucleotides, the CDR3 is TGTGCCAGCAGTGAAGCTTTCGGGCGGGGCTACAATGAGCAGTTCTTC.

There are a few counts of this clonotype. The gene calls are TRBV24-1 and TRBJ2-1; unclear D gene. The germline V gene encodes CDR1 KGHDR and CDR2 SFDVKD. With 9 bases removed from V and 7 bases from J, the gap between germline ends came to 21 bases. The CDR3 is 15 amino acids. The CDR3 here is CATSHAVRGSNEQFF. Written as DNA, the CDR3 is TGTGCCACCTCACACGCTGTACGAGGTTCAAATGAGCAGTTCTTC.

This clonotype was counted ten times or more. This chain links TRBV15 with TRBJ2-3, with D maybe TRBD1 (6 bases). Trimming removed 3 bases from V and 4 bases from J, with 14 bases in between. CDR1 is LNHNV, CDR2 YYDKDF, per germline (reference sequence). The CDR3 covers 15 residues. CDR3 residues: CATSRSQGVADTQYF. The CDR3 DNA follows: TGTGCCACCAGCAGGTCACAGGGCGTAGCAGATACGCAGTATTTT. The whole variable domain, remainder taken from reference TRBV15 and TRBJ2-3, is DAMVIQNPRYQVTQFGKPVTLSCSQTLNHNVMYWYQQKSSQAPKLLFHYYDKDFNNEADTPDNFQSRRPNTSFCFLDIRSPGLGDTAMYLCATSRSQGVADTQYFGPGTRLTVL.

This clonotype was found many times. CDR3 sequence (DNA): TGTGCCAGCAGTGAACGGACAACCCCGGCTGGAAAACTGTTTTTT. This encodes CASSERTTPAGKLFF. The chain carries TRBV6-1 and TRBJ1-4; possible D gene TRBD1, 5 bases. The V gene lost 2 bases and the J gene lost 10 bases, with 17 bases spanning the gap. Germline values: CDR1 MNHNS, CDR2 SASEGT. The CDR3 loop spans 15 amino acids.

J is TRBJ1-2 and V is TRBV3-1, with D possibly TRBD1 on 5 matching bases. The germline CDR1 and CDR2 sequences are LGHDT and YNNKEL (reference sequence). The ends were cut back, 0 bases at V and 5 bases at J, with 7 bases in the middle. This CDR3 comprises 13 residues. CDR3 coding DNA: TGTGCCAGCAGCCAAGAGTGGGGGTATGGCTACACCTTC. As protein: CASSQEWGYGYTF.

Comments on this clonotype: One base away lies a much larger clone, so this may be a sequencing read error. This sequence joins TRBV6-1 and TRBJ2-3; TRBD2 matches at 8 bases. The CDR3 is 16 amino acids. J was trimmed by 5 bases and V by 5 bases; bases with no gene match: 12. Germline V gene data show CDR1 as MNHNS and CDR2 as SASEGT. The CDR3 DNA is TGTGCCAGCAGTCCTGAGCGGGGGCCGCGTCAAGATACGCAGTATTTT. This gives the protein CASSPERGPRQDTQYF.

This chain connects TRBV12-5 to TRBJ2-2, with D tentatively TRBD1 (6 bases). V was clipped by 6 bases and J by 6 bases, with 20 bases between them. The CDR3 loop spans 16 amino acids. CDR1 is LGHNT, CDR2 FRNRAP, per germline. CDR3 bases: TGTGCTAGTGGCAAGGACAGACCAGGAGTCTCCGGGGAGCTGTTTTTT. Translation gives CASGKDRPGVSGELFF.

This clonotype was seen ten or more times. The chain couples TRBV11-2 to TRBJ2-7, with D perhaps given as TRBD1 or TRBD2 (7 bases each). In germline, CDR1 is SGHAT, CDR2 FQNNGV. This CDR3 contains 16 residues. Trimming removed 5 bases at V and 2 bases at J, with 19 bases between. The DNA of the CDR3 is TGTGCCAGCAGCCAGGGGGGGAGAGACACCACCTACGAGCAGTACTTC. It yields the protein CASSQGGRDTTYEQYF.

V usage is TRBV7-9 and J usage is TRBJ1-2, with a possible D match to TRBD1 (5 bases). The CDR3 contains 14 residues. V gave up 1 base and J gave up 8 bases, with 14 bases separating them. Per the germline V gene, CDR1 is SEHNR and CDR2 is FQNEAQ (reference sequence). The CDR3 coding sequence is TGTGCCAGCAGCTTAGTGGCGCAGGGTATAGGCTACACCTTC. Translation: CASSLVAQGIGYTF.

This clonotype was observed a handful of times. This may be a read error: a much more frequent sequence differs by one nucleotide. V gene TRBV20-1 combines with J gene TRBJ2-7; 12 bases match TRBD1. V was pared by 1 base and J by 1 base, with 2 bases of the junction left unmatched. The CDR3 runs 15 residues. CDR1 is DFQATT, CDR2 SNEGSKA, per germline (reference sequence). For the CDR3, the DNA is TGCAGTGCTAGAGGGGGACAGGGGGCTTCCTACGAGCAGTACTTC. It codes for CSARGGQGASYEQYF.

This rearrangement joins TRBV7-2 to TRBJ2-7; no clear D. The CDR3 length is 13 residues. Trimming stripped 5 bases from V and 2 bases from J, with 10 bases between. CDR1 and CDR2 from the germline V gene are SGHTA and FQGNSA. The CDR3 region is CASSQDITYEQYF. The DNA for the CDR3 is TGTGCCAGCAGCCAGGATATAACCTACGAGCAGTACTTC.

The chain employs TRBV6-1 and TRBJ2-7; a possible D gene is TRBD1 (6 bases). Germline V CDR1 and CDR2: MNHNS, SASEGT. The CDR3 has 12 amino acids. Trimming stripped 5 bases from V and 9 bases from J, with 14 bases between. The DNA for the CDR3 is TGTGCCAGCAGTCCGGTAGAACAGGGGCAGTACTTC. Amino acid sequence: CASSPVEQGQYF.

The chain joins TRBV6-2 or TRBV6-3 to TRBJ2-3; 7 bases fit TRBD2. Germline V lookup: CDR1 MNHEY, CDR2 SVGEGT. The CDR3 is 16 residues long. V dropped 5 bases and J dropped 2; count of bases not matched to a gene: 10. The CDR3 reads CASSPLGAGTTDTQYF. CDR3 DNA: TGTGCCAGCAGTCCCTTGGGAGCGGGAACCACAGATACGCAGTATTTT.

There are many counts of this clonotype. The CDR3 loop reads CASSPRRPHTGELFF. CDR3 in DNA: TGTGCCAGCAGCCCCCGGAGGCCCCACACCGGGGAGCTGTTTTTT. The chain has TRBV7-8 and TRBJ2-2; perhaps TRBD2 as D (5 bases). Germline V gene lookup returns CDR1 SGHVS and CDR2 FQNEAQ. The V end lost 5 bases, the J end lost 3 bases, and 13 bases lay between the germline ends. The CDR3 totals 15 residues.

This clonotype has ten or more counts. The CDR3 region has the DNA TGTGCCAGCAGTTTTAGACAGGGGGCAAAAGATACGCAGTATTTT. Amino acid sequence: CASSFRQGAKDTQYF. V usage is TRBV28 and J usage is TRBJ2-3; TRBD1 matches at 10 bases. V gave up 3 bases and J gave up 5 bases; unmatched junction bases: 5. Germline CDR1 MDHEN, CDR2 SYDVKM. CDR3 length equals 15 residues.

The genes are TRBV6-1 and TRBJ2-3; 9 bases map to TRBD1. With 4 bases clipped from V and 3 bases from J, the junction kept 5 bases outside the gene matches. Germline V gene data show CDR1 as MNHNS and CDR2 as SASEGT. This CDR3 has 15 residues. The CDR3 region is CASSGLTGGTDTQYF. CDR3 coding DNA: TGTGCCAGCAGTGGCCTGACAGGGGGGACAGATACGCAGTATTTT.

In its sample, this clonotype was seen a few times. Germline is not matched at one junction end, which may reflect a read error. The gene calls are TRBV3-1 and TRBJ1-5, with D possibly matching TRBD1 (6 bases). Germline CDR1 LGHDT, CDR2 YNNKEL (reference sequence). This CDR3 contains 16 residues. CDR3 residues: CACSQDGGGLNQPQHF. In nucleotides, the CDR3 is TGTGCCTGCAGCCAAGATGGGGGGGGGCTAAATCAGCCCCAGCATTTT.